Below, 10 T cell receptor beta chains from the same sample are listed, as sequenced in a study of blood T cell repertoires in COVID-19. Sequencing was performed with immunoSEQ multiplex PCR; in TCRdb, only in-frame clones are kept and a portion is missing. The sample holds 200,000 to 300,000 clones; around 87% are singletons and the top ten take over 2%. The sequenced sample was peripheral blood. The receptors were sampled from a woman between 45 and 65 years old with acute or convalescent COVID-19.

This rearrangement joins TRBV5-1 to TRBJ1-2; D unresolved. Trimming stripped 4 bases from V and 8 bases from J, with 18 bases between. The CDR3 extends over 14 amino acids. The germline CDR1 and CDR2 sequences are SGHRS and YFSETQ. The CDR3 DNA reads TGCGCCAGCAGCCTAGCGCACCCAAAAGCGGGCTACACCTTC. Protein: CASSLAHPKAGYTF. The variable domain in full, with the rest retrieved from reference TRBV5-1 and TRBJ1-2, is KAGVTQTPRYLIKTRGQQVTLSCSPISGHRSVSWYQQTPGQGLQFLFEYFSETQRNKGNFPGRFSGRQFSNSRSEMNVSTLELGDSALYLCASSLAHPKAGYTFGSGTRLTVV.

The chain recombines TRBV5-1 with TRBJ2-1; the D gene is possibly TRBD2 (5 bases). This CDR3 region has 15 residues. CDR1 is SGHRS, CDR2 YFSETQ, per germline. The germline V and J ends were trimmed by 1 base and 7 bases, with 15 bases remaining between them. The DNA for the CDR3 is TGCGCCAGCAGCTTGATAGGCGGAACGGGAAATGAGCAGTTCTTC. It specifies CASSLIGGTGNEQFF.

Regarding this clone: Other DNA sequences within the sample encode an identical CDR3. The chain carries TRBV5-1 and TRBJ2-1, with 9 bases fitting TRBD1. Losses at the gene ends were 3 bases for V and 0 bases for J; bases not matched to a gene: 7. Germline V gene sequence: CDR1 SGHRS, CDR2 YFSETQ. CDR3 length: 17 amino acids. In DNA, the CDR3 is TGCGCCAGCAGCTGGGGGACAGGGCCGAGCTCCTACAATGAGCAGTTCTTC. Amino acids: CASSWGTGPSSYNEQFF.

The chain is built from TRBV5-4 and TRBJ1-1, with D maybe TRBD1 (6 bases). CDR3 length: 14 residues. The V gene lost 1 base and the J gene lost 4 bases, with 11 bases spanning the gap. CDR1 SGHNT and CDR2 YYREEE come from the germline V gene (reference sequence). The CDR3 sequence: CASSLPGQLTEAFF. As DNA, the CDR3 is TGTGCCAGCAGCTTGCCAGGACAGCTCACTGAAGCTTTCTTT.

The CDR3 DNA is TGTGCCAGCAGTGAACGGCAGGGGACCTTCTCGCCCCTCCACTTT. As protein: CASSERQGTFSPLHF. The J gene is TRBJ1-6, the V gene TRBV6-1, with D tentatively TRBD1 (6 bases). The CDR3 consists of 15 residues. Trimming pared 2 bases from V and 13 bases from J, leaving 18 bases between. Germline CDR1 MNHNS, CDR2 SASEGT.

This clone was found once. The V and J genes are TRBV5-1 and TRBJ1-4, with 7 bases that match TRBD1. Germline V gene data show CDR1 as SGHRS and CDR2 as YFSETQ. Unmatched junction bases numbered 7, after V lost 4 bases and J lost 7 bases. This CDR3 is 14 amino acids long. In DNA form, the CDR3 reads TGCGCCAGCAGCCCGGGGACAGCGGGTGAAAAACTGTTTTTT. It specifies CASSPGTAGEKLFF.

J is TRBJ1-2 and V is TRBV7-9; perhaps TRBD1 as D (6 bases). This CDR3 region has 14 residues. With 1 base removed from V and 10 bases from J, the gap between germline ends came to 16 bases. CDR1 and CDR2 (germline): SEHNR, FQNEAQ (reference sequence). CDR3 sequence reads: CASSLVADSLVYTF. The CDR3 DNA follows: TGTGCCAGCAGCTTAGTGGCGGACAGTTTGGTCTACACCTTC.

The rearrangement joins TRBV2 to TRBJ2-1, with 9 nucleotides matching TRBD2. The CDR3 totals 15 residues. The germline V gene has CDR1 SNHLY and CDR2 FYNNEI. The ends lost 5 bases at V and 4 bases at J; junction bases unmatched: 6. The chain's CDR3 is CASSLAGEGYNEQFF. CDR3 nucleotides: TGTGCCAGCAGTTTAGCGGGGGAGGGGTACAATGAGCAGTTCTTC.

The J gene is TRBJ1-1, the V gene TRBV7-2; TRBD1 is a possible D gene (6 bases). V shed 1 base and J shed 0 bases, with 9 bases lying between them. This CDR3 contains 15 residues. Germline V gene sequence: CDR1 SGHTA, CDR2 FQGNSA. CDR3 in amino acids: CASSLVAGVNTEAFF. Written as DNA, the CDR3 is TGTGCCAGCAGCTTAGTCGCAGGGGTGAACACTGAAGCTTTCTTT.

The V gene is TRBV5-1, the J gene TRBJ1-5; 9 bases map to TRBD1. Trimming removed 4 bases from V and 4 bases from J; junction bases left unmatched: 9. In germline, CDR1 is SGHRS, CDR2 YFSETQ. CDR3 length: 16 amino acids. The CDR3 nucleotides are TGCGCCAGCAGCCCCTACCCCGGGACAGGGAATCAGCCCCAGCATTTT. Translation gives CASSPYPGTGNQPQHF.